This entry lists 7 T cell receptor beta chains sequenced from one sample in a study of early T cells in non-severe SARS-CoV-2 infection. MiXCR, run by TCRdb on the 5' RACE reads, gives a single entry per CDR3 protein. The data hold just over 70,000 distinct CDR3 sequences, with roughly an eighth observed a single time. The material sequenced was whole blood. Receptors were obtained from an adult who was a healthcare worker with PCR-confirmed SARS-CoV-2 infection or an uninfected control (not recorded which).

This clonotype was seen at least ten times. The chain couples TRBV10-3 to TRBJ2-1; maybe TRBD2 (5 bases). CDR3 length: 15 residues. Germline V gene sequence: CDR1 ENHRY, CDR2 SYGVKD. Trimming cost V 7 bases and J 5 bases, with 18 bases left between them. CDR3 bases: TGTGCCATCACCGCGTTCCCCGGGAACGACAATGAGCAGTTCTTC. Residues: CAITAFPGNDNEQFF.

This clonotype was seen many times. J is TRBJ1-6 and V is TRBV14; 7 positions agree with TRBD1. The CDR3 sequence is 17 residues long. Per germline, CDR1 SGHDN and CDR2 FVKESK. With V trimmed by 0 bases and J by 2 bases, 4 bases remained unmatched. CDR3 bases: TGTGCCAGCAGCCAAGATCGGCAGGGGGCCTATAATTCACCCCTCCACTTT. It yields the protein CASSQDRQGAYNSPLHF.

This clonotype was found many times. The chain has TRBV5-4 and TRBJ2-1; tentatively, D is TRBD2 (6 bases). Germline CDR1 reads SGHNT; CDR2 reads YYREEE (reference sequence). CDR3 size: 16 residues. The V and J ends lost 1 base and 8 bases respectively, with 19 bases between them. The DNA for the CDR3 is TGTGCCAGCAGCTTGAAGGGGTCCCTCGCTAGCGATGAGCAGTTCTTC. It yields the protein CASSLKGSLASDEQFF.

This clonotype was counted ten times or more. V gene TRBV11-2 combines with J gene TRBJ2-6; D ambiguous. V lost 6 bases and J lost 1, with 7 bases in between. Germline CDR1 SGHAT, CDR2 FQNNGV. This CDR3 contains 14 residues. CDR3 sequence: CASRPVSGANVLTF. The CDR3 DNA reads TGTGCCAGCAGGCCGGTGTCTGGGGCCAACGTCCTGACTTTC.

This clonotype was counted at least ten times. In DNA form, the CDR3 reads TGCAGTGCTTGGAGAGCGGGGCGTACCTACAATGAGCAGTTCTTC. It codes for CSAWRAGRTYNEQFF. This chain uses TRBV20-1 with TRBJ2-1, with 7 nucleotides matching TRBD2. V shed 5 bases, J shed 2 bases, and the junction held 9 bases outside the gene matches. Germline CDR1 reads DFQATT; CDR2 reads SNEGSKA (reference sequence). CDR3 length: 15 residues.

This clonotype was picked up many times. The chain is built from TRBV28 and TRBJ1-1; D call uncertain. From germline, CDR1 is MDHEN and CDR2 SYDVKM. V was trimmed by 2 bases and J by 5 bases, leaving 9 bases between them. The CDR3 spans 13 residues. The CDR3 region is CASSLGRGTEAFF. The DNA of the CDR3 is TGTGCCAGCAGTTTAGGGCGAGGGACTGAAGCTTTCTTT.

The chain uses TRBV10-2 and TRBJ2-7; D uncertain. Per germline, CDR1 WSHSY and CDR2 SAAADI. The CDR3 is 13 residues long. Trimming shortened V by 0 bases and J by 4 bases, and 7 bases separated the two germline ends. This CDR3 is CASSESAWYEQYF. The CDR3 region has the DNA TGCGCCAGCAGTGAGTCGGCATGGTACGAGCAGTACTTC.